This T cell receptor beta chain originates from a study of Graves' ophthalmopathy and Graves' hyperthyroidism. About the study: Ahead of any treatment, peripheral blood was obtained at the initial diagnosis.

Amplification from RNA transcripts yielded the TCR beta CDR3 regions. RT-PCR with HTBI primers came first, then second-round multiplex PCR. MiXCR was run by TCRdb on the multiplex PCR reads, yielding one entry per CDR3 protein. In the table there are around 600,000 distinct CDR3 sequences, roughly 39% of which are singletons. Ten or more counts support this clonotype. The antigen remains undetermined. Lactation, pregnancy, uncontrolled infections and other autoimmune diseases were all grounds for excluding patients. Clinical symptoms, serum thyroxine, TRAb, thyroid ultrasound and orbital computed tomography determined diagnosis. Study conclusions and caveats: Blood also harbored most expanded thyroid clonotypes above 0.001 frequency.

Sequenced sample: peripheral blood. The TCR sequence derives from an adult man with Graves' ophthalmopathy.

This CDR3 reads CASSEIRQGSDTQYF. The CDR3 DNA sequence: TGTGCCAGCAGTGAAATACGACAGGGCTCAGATACGCAGTATTTT. The chain links TRBV25-1 to TRBJ2-3, with 7 bases fitting TRBD1. Germline assignment: CDR1 MGHDK and CDR2 SYGVNS. The CDR3 extends over 15 amino acids. The J segment lost 4 bases and the V segment lost 2 bases, leaving 6 bases of the junction unmatched.